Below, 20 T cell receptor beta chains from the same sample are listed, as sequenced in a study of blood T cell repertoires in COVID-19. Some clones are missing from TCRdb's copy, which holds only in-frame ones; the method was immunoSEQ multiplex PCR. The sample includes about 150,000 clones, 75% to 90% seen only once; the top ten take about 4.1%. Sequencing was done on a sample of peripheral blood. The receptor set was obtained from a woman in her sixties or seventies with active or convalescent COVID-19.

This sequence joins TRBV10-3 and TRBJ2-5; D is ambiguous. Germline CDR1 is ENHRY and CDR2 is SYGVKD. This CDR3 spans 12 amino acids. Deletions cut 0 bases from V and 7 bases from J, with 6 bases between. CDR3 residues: CAISESIGTQYF. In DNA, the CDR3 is TGTGCCATCAGTGAGTCTATCGGGACCCAGTACTTC.

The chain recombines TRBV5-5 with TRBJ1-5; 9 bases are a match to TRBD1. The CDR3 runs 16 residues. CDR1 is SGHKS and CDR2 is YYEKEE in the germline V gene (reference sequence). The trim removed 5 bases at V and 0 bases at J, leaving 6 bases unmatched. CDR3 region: CASSRTGVYSNQPQHF. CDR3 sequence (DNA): TGTGCCAGCAGTCGGACAGGGGTGTATAGCAATCAGCCCCAGCATTTT.

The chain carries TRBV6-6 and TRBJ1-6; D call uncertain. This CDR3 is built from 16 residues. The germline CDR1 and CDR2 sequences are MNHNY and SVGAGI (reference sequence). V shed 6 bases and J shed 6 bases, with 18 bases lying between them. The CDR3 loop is CASSKRGREVNSPLHF. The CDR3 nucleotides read TGTGCCAGCAGCAAGAGAGGGCGCGAAGTTAATTCACCCCTCCACTTT.

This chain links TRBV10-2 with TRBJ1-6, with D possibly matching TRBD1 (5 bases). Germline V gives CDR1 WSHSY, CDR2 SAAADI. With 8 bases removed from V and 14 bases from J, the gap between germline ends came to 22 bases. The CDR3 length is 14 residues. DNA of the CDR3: TGCGCCAGCTTCGATGACAGCGGGATGTTGGCCCTCCACTTT. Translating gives CASFDDSGMLALHF.

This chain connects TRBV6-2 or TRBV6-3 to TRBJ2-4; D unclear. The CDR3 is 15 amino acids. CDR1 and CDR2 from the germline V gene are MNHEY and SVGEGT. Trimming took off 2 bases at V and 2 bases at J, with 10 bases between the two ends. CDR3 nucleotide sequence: TGTGCCAGCAGTTACCTCCCAGATCCCAAAAACATTCAGTACTTC. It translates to CASSYLPDPKNIQYF.

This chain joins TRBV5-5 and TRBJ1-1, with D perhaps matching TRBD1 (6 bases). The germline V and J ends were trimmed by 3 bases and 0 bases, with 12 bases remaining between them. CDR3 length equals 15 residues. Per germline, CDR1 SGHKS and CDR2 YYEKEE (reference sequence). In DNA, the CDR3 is TGTGCCAGCAGCTCAGGACAGTTTTTGAACACTGAAGCTTTCTTT. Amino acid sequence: CASSSGQFLNTEAFF.

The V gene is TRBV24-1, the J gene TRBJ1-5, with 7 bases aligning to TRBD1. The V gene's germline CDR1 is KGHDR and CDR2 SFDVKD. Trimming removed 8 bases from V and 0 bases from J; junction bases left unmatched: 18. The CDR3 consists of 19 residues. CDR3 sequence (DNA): TGTGCCACCATGGACCGGGACAGCCTCTTCCCGTATAGCAATCAGCCCCAGCATTTT. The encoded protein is CATMDRDSLFPYSNQPQHF.

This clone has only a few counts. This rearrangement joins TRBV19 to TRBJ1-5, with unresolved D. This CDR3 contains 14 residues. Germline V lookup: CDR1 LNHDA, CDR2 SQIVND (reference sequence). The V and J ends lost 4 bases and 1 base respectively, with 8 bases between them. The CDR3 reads CASSNRESNQPQHF. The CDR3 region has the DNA TGTGCCAGTAGTAACAGAGAGAGCAATCAGCCCCAGCATTTT.

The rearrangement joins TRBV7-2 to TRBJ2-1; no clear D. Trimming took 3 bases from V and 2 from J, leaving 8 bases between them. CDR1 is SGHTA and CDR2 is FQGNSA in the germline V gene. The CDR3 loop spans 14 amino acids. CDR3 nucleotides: TGTGCCAGCAGCTTGAATGGAGCCTACAATGAGCAGTTCTTC. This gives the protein CASSLNGAYNEQFF.

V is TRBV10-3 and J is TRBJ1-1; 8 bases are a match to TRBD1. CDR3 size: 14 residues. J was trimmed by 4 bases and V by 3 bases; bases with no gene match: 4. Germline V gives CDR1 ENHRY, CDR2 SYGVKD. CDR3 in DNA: TGTGCCATCAGTGACTCAGGGGGCTCCACTGAAGCTTTCTTT. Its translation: CAISDSGGSTEAFF.

CDR3 region: CASSFQGENTEAFF. The CDR3 DNA sequence: TGCGCCAGCAGCTTCCAGGGCGAGAACACTGAAGCTTTCTTT. The rearrangement uses TRBV5-1 and TRBJ1-1; tentatively, D is TRBD1 (5 bases). Germline V gene sequence: CDR1 SGHRS, CDR2 YFSETQ. V lost 2 bases and J 1 base, leaving 9 bases between the germline ends. This CDR3 is built from 14 residues.

CDR3: CASSFPLTDQETQYF. DNA for the CDR3: TGTGCCAGCAGCTTCCCTCTGACAGACCAAGAGACCCAGTACTTC. This chain links TRBV7-2 with TRBJ2-5; D is possibly TRBD1 (5 bases). The V gene lost 3 bases and the J gene lost 0 bases, with 11 bases spanning the gap. Germline V gene data show CDR1 as SGHTA and CDR2 as FQGNSA. CDR3 size: 15 residues.

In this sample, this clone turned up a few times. This chain's CDR3 is CASSMSLTSSETQYF. As DNA, the CDR3 is TGTGCCAGCAGCATGTCCCTGACTAGTAGCGAGACCCAGTACTTC. The chain uses TRBV9 and TRBJ2-5; D possibly corresponds to TRBD2 (6 bases). Germline V CDR1 and CDR2: SGDLS, YYNGEE. V was cut by 4 bases and J by 5 bases, with 18 bases left in between. The CDR3 runs to 15 residues.

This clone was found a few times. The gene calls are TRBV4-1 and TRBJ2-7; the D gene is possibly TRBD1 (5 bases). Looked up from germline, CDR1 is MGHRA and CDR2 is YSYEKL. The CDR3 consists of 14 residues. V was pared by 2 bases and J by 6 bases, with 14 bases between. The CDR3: CASSQRPDMGEQYF. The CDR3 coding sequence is TGCGCCAGCAGCCAACGTCCGGACATGGGCGAGCAGTACTTC.

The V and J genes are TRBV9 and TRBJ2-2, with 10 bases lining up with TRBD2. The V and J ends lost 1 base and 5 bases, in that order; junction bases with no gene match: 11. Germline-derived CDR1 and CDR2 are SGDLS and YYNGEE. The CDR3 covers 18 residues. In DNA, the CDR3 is TGTGCCAGCAGCGTAACCAGCGGGGGGGCATGGAGGACCGGGGAGCTGTTTTTT. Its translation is CASSVTSGGAWRTGELFF.

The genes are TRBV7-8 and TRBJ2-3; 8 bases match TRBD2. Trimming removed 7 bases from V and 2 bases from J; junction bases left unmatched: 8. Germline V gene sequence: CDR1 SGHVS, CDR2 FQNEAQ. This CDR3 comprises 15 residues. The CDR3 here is CASTSGGGFTDTQYF. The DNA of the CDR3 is TGTGCCAGCACCTCTGGCGGGGGGTTCACAGATACGCAGTATTTT.

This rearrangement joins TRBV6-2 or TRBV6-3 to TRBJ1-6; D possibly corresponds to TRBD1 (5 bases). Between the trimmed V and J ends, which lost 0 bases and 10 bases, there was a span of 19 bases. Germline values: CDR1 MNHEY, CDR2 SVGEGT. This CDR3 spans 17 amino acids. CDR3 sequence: CASSYSGKFGGLSPLHF. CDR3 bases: TGTGCCAGCAGTTACTCAGGAAAATTCGGGGGTTTGTCACCCCTCCACTTT.

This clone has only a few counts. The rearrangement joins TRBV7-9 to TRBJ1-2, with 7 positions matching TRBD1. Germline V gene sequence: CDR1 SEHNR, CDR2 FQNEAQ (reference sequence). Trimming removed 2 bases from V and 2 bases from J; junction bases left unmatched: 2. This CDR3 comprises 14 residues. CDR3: CASSLQTGNYGYTF. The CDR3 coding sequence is TGTGCCAGCAGCTTACAGACAGGGAACTATGGCTACACCTTC.

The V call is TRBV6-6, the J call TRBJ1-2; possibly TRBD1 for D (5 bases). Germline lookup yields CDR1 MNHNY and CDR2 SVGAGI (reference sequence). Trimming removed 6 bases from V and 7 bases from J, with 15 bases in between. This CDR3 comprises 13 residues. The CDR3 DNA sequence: TGTGCCAGCAGCCTAGACGGGGGGTCTGGCTACACCTTC. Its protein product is CASSLDGGSGYTF.

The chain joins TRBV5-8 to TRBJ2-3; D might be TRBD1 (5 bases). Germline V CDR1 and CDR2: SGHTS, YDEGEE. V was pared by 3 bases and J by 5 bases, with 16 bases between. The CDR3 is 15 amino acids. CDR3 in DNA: TGTGCCAGCAGCTCGGATAGGGGTAGGGGAGATACGCAGTATTTT. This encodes CASSSDRGRGDTQYF.